Shown below are 16 T cell receptor beta chains from a single sample sequenced in a study of beta chain features in type 1 diabetes (dated 2018 in TCRdb). Library construction relied on the immunoSEQ multiplex PCR assay. The High Capacity cDNA Reverse Transcription Kit was used to reverse transcribe all of the isolated RNA, meaning that expressed TCRB transcripts were what got sequenced. TCRdb holds this immuneACCESS table with in-frame rearrangements only. Some clones are missing; in checked studies, unresolved V genes explain under half, and the rest has no known cause. The sample table shows around 200,000 clones, and 10% to 15% are seen once. About 0.66% of the sample rests with the top ten. Material for sequencing was central memory CD4+ T cells from blood. These receptors were collected from a woman aged 18-29 years in good health.

This clone was detected only a few times. The chain employs TRBV6-1 and TRBJ2-7, with a possible D match to TRBD2 (5 bases). The germline gives CDR1 MNHNS, CDR2 SASEGT. The V gene lost 7 bases and the J gene lost 0 bases, with 16 bases spanning the gap. The CDR3 spans 15 residues. CDR3 sequence reads: CASNLDLGGSYEQYF. The CDR3 nucleotides are TGTGCCAGCAACTTGGACTTAGGAGGCTCCTACGAGCAGTACTTC.

This clone was found a few times. This sequence joins TRBV2 and TRBJ1-2; 7 nucleotides align to TRBD1. Germline V gene data show CDR1 as SNHLY and CDR2 as FYNNEI. The CDR3 sequence is 13 residues long. The V gene end was trimmed by 10 bases and the J gene end by 2 bases; junction bases not matched to a gene: 7. The CDR3 DNA reads TGTGCCATAGGCAGGGGGGTGAACTATGGCTACACCTTC. Protein: CAIGRGVNYGYTF.

The rearrangement uses TRBV30 and TRBJ2-5; a possible D gene is TRBD2 (5 bases). The CDR3 covers 12 residues. The germline V and J ends were trimmed by 5 bases and 3 bases, with 10 bases remaining between them. CDR1 GTSNPN and CDR2 SVGIG come from the germline V gene (reference sequence). The CDR3 DNA sequence: TGTGCCTGGGAACCGGGAAAAGAGACCCAGTACTTC. It yields the protein CAWEPGKETQYF.

This clone was seen only a few times. The chain carries TRBV5-6 and TRBJ2-1, with 8 bases fitting TRBD2. Trimming at V came to 4 bases and at J to 3 bases, leaving 6 bases not matched to a gene. Looked up from germline, CDR1 is SGHDT and CDR2 is YYEEEE. The CDR3 is 15 residues long. The DNA for the CDR3 is TGTGCCAGCAGCGCACTAGCGGCAATCTACAATGAGCAGTTCTTC. Protein: CASSALAAIYNEQFF.

This clone was counted only a few times. V usage is TRBV28 and J usage is TRBJ2-7; 8 nucleotides align to TRBD1. V trimming: 6 bases; J trimming: 2 bases; junction bases outside the gene matches: 9. The CDR3 sequence is 15 residues long. The V gene's germline CDR1 is MDHEN and CDR2 SYDVKM. CDR3 DNA sequence: TGTGCCAGCAGACGTGACAGGGGATACACCTACGAGCAGTACTTC. It yields the protein CASRRDRGYTYEQYF.

This clone has more than one count but fewer than ten. V gene TRBV6-1 combines with J gene TRBJ2-5, with 8 positions matching TRBD1. The CDR3 runs 13 residues. V gave up 9 bases and J gave up 2 bases; unmatched junction bases: 5. Germline V gene sequence: CDR1 MNHNS, CDR2 SASEGT. CDR3 sequence (DNA): TGTGCCAGTACGACAGGGGCACAAGAGACCCAGTACTTC. It is translated as CASTTGAQETQYF.

The J gene is TRBJ2-7, the V gene TRBV29-1; 8 bases map to TRBD1. Germline V gene lookup returns CDR1 SQVTM and CDR2 ANQGSEA. The CDR3 runs to 13 residues. Losses at the gene ends were 4 bases for V and 0 bases for J; bases not matched to a gene: 2. Here the CDR3 DNA reads TGCAGCGTTGGCGGGACAGGCTCCTACGAGCAGTACTTC. Translation gives CSVGGTGSYEQYF.

The genes are TRBV27 and TRBJ1-2; D gene ambiguous. CDR3 length equals 13 residues. The germline gives CDR1 MNHEY, CDR2 SMNVEV (reference sequence). V was shortened by 2 bases and J by 10 bases, with 14 bases between the two germline ends. CDR3 sequence: CASSLSDTRIYTF. The CDR3 coding sequence is TGTGCCAGCAGTTTAAGTGACACTCGGATCTACACCTTC.

This clone appeared many times. The chain is built from TRBV19 and TRBJ2-1; maybe TRBD1 (6 bases). Germline CDR1 reads LNHDA; CDR2 reads SQIVND (reference sequence). The CDR3 contains 15 residues. The V and J ends lost 5 bases and 0 bases respectively, with 11 bases between them. DNA of the CDR3: TGTGCCAGTAGTGGACAGTTATCCTCCTACAATGAGCAGTTCTTC. It specifies CASSGQLSSYNEQFF.

This chain uses TRBV23-1 with TRBJ2-7; no firm D call. TRBV23-1 is identified as an open reading frame with a role that is uncertain. CDR3 length: 16 amino acids. Trimming removed 0 bases from V and 2 bases from J, with 14 bases in between. The CDR3 loop reads CASSQSRSIATYEQYF. In DNA form, the CDR3 reads TGCGCCAGCAGTCAATCACGAAGTATTGCTACCTACGAGCAGTACTTC.

The J gene is TRBJ1-5, the V gene TRBV30; 9 bases fit TRBD1. Germline assignment: CDR1 GTSNPN and CDR2 SVGIG (reference sequence). Germline trimming cut 2 bases from V and 6 bases from J; bases unmatched to any gene: 2. CDR3 length: 13 residues. CDR3 region: CAWSHRGLQPQHF. The DNA of the CDR3 is TGTGCCTGGAGTCACAGGGGGCTTCAGCCCCAGCATTTT.

The table lists this clone with a few counts. The J gene is TRBJ1-2, the V gene TRBV19; no clear D gene. CDR1 and CDR2 (germline): LNHDA, SQIVND (reference sequence). The CDR3 is 17 residues long. V was pared by 4 bases and J by 5 bases, with 23 bases between. CDR3 sequence: CASSTHDLGRGRYGYTF. The CDR3 coding sequence is TGTGCCAGTAGTACACACGATCTGGGGAGAGGAAGGTATGGCTACACCTTC.

This clone came up a few times. V gene TRBV5-4 combines with J gene TRBJ2-7, with D perhaps matching TRBD2 (6 bases). The V and J ends lost 5 bases and 0 bases respectively, with 12 bases between them. The CDR3 is 14 residues long. Germline CDR1 and CDR2: SGHNT and YYREEE (reference sequence). CDR3 in DNA: TGTGCCAGCAGAGCGGACTACAGCTCCTACGAGCAGTACTTC. It yields the protein CASRADYSSYEQYF.

The J gene is TRBJ1-5, the V gene TRBV28; TRBD1 aligns across 7 bases. V dropped 6 bases and J dropped 7; count of bases not matched to a gene: 9. The CDR3 sequence is 14 residues long. Germline values: CDR1 MDHEN, CDR2 SYDVKM. The CDR3 DNA is TGTGCCAGCAGCCTGACAGGGAGCGGACAGCCCCAGCATTTT. Its translation is CASSLTGSGQPQHF.

V gene TRBV28 combines with J gene TRBJ1-2; unclear D gene. CDR1 and CDR2 (germline): MDHEN, SYDVKM. The CDR3 consists of 11 residues. Trimming removed 4 bases from V and 5 bases from J, with 5 bases in between. The CDR3 loop is CASSSLYGYTF. CDR3 nucleotide sequence: TGTGCCAGCAGTTCGCTATATGGCTACACCTTC.

There are a few counts of this clone. The V call is TRBV7-9, the J call TRBJ2-7, with 9 bases matching TRBD2. There are 17 residues in the CDR3. Losses at the gene ends were 5 bases for V and 6 bases for J; bases not matched to a gene: 17. Looked up from germline, CDR1 is SEHNR and CDR2 is FQNEAQ (reference sequence). The chain's CDR3 is CASSQDAPSGIRREQYF. Written as DNA, the CDR3 is TGTGCCAGCAGCCAAGATGCGCCTAGCGGGATCCGGCGCGAGCAGTACTTC.